This TCR beta chain was sequenced for a study of T cell changes during pregnancy in multiple sclerosis (dated by TCRdb to between 2018 and 2021). Regarding the research as a whole: The study looked at changes in the T cell repertoire across pregnancy in women with multiple sclerosis.

The method behind the library was the immunoSEQ multiplex PCR assay. TCRdb limited this immuneACCESS table to in-frame rearrangements with V and J called. A share of clones is missing; checked studies link under half to unresolved V genes, and the rest is unexplained. The sample table contains approximately 110,000 clones; only one count was recorded for 80% to 95% of them. 1.5% of the sample lies in the top ten. Comment on this clone: It lacks a known antigen. No base quality information exists; no much larger clone differs at one position.

There are 14 amino acids in the CDR3, from cysteine to phenylalanine inclusive. Only CDR3 DNA remains: 42 bases, in frame from the first base. Cut back by 5 bases and 7 bases, the V and J ends lie 17 bases apart. CDR1 and CDR2 are read off the germline V gene as SGHTA and FQGTGA. The chain was built from TRBV7-3 and TRBJ1-1, with TRBD1 perhaps the D gene, on 5 matching bases. The sample in question was peripheral blood, obtained in the third trimester of pregnancy. The clonotype originates from a female donor with multiple sclerosis, enrolled in a pregnancy study. The CDR3 amino acid sequence is: CASSQWQGKGEAFF. The nucleotides read TGTGCCAGCAGCCAGTGGCAGGGTAAGGGTGAAGCTTTCTTT.